The present entry profiles one T cell receptor (beta chain) with its context. This sample stems from a study of blood T cell repertoires in COVID-19. Overall study: Samples of COVID-19 (acute and convalescent) were obtained from the United States, Italy and Spain. Sources were T cells, B-cell-depleted T cells, or PBMCs; the material itself was cDNA or gDNA.

As originally analysed: Reference gene primers were amplified, and this amplification served to estimate nucleated cell counts. Libraries were prepared by immunoSEQ multiplex PCR; TCRdb keeps only in-frame clonotypes and omits some of them. V and J calls plus clone size are reproduced from that table; the DNA served to infer D and trimming. The data hold about 81,000 clones, with 88% observed a single time. This TCR came from a woman of 80 years or more with acute or convalescent COVID-19. The sequenced sample consisted of peripheral blood.

This chain's CDR3 is CASSATSGSVLETQYF. The CDR3 DNA sequence: TGTGCCAGTAGTGCCACTAGCGGGAGTGTTCTAGAGACCCAGTACTTC. V gene TRBV19 combines with J gene TRBJ2-5; 11 bases match TRBD2. The V segment lost 5 bases and the J segment 4 bases; nucleotides outside the gene matches: 9. The V gene's germline CDR1 is LNHDA and CDR2 SQIVND (reference sequence). The CDR3 covers 16 residues.